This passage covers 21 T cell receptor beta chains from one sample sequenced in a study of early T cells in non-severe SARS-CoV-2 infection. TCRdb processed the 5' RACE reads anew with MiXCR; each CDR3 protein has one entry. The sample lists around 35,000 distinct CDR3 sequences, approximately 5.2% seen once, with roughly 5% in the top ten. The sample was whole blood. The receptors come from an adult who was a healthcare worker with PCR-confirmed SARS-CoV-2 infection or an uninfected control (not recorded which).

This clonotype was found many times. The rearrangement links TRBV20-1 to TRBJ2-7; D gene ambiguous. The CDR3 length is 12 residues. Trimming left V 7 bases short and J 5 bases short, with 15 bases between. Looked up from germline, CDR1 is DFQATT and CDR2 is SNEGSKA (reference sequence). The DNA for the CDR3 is TGCAGTGGCGTAGAGTCTGGTGACGAGCAGTACTTC. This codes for CSGVESGDEQYF.

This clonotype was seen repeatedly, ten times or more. The CDR3 nucleotides read TGTGCCAGTAGACCAAGACGGAACTCCTACAATGAGCAGTTCTTC. As protein: CASRPRRNSYNEQFF. The V and J genes are TRBV19 and TRBJ2-1; D gene unclear. This CDR3 spans 15 amino acids. CDR1 and CDR2 from the germline V gene are LNHDA and SQIVND (reference sequence). The germline V and J ends were trimmed by 6 bases and 0 bases, with 12 bases remaining between them.

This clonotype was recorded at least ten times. Here the CDR3 DNA reads TGTGCCAGCAGCCAAGAGCTCAGGGGGACGCAGTATTTT. Translated: CASSQELRGTQYF. The chain links TRBV14 to TRBJ2-3, with 7 bases matching TRBD1. J was trimmed by 9 bases and V by 0 bases; bases with no gene match: 3. CDR1 is SGHDN, CDR2 FVKESK, per germline. CDR3 length: 13 residues.

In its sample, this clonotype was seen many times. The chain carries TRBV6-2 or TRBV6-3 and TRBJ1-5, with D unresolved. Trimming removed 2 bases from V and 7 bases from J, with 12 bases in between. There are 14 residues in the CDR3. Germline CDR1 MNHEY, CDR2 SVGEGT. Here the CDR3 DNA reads TGTGCCAGCAGTTACCAAGATACTCGGCAGCCCCAGCATTTT. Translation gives CASSYQDTRQPQHF.

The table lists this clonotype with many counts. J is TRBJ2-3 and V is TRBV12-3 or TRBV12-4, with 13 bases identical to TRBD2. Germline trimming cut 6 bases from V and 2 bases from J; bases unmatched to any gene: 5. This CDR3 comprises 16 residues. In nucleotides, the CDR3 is TGTGCCAGCAGCCTACTAGCGGGAGGGCTCACAGATACGCAGTATTTT. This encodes CASSLLAGGLTDTQYF.

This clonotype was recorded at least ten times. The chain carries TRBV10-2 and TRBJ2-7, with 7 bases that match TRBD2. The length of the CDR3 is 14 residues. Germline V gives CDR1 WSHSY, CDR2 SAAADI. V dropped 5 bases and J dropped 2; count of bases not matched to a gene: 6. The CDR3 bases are TGCGCCAGCAGTTCCGGGACTAACGCCTACGAGCAGTACGTC. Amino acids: CASSSGTNAYEQYV.

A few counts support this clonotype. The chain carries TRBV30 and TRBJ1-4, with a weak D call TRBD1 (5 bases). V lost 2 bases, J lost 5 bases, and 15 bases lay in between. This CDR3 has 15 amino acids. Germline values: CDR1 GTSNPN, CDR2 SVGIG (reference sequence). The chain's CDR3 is CAWSPLGRANEKLFF. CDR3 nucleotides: TGTGCCTGGAGTCCCCTGGGCAGGGCGAATGAAAAACTGTTTTTT.

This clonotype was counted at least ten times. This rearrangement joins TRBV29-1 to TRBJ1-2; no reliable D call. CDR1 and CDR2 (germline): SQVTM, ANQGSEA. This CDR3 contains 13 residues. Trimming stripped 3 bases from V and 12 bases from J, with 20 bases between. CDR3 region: CSVDQRVYGYDTF. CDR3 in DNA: TGCAGCGTTGATCAACGGGTCTATGGCTACGACACCTTC.

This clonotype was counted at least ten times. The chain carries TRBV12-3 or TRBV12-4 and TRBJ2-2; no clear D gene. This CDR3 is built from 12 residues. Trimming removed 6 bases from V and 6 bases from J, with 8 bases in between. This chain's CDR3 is CASRRPPGELFF. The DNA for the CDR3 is TGTGCCAGCAGGCGTCCACCCGGGGAGCTGTTTTTT.

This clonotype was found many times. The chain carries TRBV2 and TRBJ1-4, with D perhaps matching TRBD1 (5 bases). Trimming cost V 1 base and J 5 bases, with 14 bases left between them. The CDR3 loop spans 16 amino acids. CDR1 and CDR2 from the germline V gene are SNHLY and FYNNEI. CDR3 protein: CASSEGAGRYNEKLFF. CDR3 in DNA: TGTGCCAGCAGTGAAGGAGCGGGACGGTACAATGAAAAACTGTTTTTT.

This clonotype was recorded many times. The CDR3 sequence is CASSFITSYNEQFF. In nucleotides, the CDR3 is TGTGCCAGCAGTTTTATAACTTCCTACAATGAGCAGTTCTTC. V and J are TRBV12-3 or TRBV12-4 and TRBJ2-1; D remains unclear. The CDR3 is 14 amino acids. V was cut by 3 bases and J by 1 base, with 7 bases left in between.

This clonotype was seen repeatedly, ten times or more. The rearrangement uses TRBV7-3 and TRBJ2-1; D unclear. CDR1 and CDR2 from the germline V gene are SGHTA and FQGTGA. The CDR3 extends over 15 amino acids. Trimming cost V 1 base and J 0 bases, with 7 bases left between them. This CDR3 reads CASSLRASSYNEQFF. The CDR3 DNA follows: TGTGCCAGCAGCTTAAGGGCAAGCTCCTACAATGAGCAGTTCTTC.

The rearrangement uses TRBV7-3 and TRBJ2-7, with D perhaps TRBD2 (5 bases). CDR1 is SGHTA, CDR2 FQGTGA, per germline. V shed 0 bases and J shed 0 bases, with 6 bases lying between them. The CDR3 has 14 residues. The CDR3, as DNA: TGTGCCAGCAGCTTAACAGCGGACTCCTACGAGCAGTACTTC. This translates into CASSLTADSYEQYF.

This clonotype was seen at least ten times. The CDR3 protein is CASSGWTGDSPLHF. CDR3 DNA sequence: TGTGCCAGCAGTGGATGGACAGGGGATTCACCCCTCCACTTT. The rearrangement uses TRBV6-1 and TRBJ1-6, with TRBD1 identical over 9 bases. The CDR3 spans 14 residues. After removal of 4 bases from V and 8 bases from J, the junction contained 3 bases not matched to a gene. Germline CDR1 and CDR2: MNHNS and SASEGT.

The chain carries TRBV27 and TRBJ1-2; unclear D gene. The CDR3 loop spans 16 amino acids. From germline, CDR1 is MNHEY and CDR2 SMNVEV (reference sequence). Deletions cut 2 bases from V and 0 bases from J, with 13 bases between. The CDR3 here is CASSLTWRMTNYGYTF. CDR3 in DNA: TGTGCCAGCAGTTTAACGTGGCGGATGACTAACTATGGCTACACCTTC.

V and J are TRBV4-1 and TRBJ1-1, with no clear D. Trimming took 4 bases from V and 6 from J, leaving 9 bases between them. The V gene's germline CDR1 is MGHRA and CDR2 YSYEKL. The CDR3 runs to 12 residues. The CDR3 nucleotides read TGCGCCAGCAGCCCGGGTTCGGCTGAAGCTTTCTTT. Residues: CASSPGSAEAFF.

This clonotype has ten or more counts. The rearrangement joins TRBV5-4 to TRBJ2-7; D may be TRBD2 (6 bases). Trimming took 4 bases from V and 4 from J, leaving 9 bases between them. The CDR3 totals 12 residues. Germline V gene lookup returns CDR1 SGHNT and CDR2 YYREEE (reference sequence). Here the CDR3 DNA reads TGTGCCAGCAGCCGGGACTCTTACGAGCAGTACGTC. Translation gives CASSRDSYEQYV.

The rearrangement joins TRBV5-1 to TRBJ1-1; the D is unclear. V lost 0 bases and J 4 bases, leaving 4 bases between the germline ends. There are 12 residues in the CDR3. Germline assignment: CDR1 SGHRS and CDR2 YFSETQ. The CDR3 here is CASSLDGTEAFF. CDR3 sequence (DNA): TGCGCCAGCAGCTTGGACGGCACTGAAGCTTTCTTT.

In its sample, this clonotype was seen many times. The chain's CDR3 is CATSDRQMYQETQYF. Here the CDR3 DNA reads TGTGCCACCAGTGATCGTCAGATGTACCAAGAGACCCAGTACTTC. The chain employs TRBV24-1 and TRBJ2-5; D call uncertain. Germline V CDR1 and CDR2: KGHDR, SFDVKD. Trimming took off 3 bases at V and 0 bases at J, with 10 bases between the two ends. There are 15 residues in the CDR3.

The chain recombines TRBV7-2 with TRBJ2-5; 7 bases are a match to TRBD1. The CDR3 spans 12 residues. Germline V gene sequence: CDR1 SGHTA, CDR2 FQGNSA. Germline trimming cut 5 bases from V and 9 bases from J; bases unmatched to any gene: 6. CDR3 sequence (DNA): TGTGCCAGCAGCCCCTTCGACAGGGCCCAGTACTTC. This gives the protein CASSPFDRAQYF.

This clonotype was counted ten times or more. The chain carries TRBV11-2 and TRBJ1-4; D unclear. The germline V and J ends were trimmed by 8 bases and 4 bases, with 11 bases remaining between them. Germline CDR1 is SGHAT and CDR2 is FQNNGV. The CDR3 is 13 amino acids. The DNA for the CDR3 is TGTGCCAGCGGCGCGCTTAATAATGAAAAACTGTTTTTT. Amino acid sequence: CASGALNNEKLFF.